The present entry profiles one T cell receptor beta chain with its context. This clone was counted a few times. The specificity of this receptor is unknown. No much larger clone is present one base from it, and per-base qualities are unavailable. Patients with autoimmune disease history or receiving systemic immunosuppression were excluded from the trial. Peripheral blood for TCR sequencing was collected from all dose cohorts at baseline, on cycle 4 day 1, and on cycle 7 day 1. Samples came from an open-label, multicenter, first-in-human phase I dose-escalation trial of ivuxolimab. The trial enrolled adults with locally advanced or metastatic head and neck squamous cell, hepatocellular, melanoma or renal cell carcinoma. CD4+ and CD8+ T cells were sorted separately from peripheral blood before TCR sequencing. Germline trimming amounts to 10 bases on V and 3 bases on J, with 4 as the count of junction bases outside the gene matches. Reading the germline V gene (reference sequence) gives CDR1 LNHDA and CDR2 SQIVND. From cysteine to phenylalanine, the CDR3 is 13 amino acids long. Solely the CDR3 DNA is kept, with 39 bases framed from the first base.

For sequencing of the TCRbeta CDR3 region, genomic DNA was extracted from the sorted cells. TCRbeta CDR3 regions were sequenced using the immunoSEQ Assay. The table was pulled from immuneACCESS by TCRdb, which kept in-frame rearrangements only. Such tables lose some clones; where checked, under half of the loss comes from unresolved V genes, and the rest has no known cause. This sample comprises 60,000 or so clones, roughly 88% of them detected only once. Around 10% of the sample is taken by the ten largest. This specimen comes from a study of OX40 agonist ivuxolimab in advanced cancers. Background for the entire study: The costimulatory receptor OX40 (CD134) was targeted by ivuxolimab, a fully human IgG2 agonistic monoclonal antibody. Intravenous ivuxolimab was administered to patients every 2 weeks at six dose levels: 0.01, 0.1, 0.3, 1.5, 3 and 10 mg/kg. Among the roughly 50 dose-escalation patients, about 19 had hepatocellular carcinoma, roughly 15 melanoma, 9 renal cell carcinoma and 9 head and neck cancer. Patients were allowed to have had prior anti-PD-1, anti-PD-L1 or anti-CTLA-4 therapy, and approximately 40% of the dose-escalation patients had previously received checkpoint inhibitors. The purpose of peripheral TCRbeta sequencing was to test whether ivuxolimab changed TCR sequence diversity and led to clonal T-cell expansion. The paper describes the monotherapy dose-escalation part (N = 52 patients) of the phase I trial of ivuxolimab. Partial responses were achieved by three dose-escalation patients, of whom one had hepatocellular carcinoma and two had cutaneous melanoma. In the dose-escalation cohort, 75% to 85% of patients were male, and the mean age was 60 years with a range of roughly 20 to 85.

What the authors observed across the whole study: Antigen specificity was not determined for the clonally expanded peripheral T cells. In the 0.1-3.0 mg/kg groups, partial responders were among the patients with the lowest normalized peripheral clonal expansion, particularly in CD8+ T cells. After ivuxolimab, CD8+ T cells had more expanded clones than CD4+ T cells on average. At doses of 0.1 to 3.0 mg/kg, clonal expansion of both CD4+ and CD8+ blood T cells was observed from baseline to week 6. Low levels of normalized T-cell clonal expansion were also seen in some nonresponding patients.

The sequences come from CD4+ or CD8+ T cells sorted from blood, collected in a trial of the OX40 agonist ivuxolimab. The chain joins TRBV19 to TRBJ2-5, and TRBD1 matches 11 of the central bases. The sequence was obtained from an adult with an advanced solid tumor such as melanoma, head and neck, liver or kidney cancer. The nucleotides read TGTGCCACGCAGGGACAGGGGGAAGAGACCCAGTACTTC. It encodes CATQGQGEETQYF.